These 23 T cell receptor beta chains share one sample of origin, sequenced in a study of regulatory T cells in long-lasting Graves disease. Time point noted: newly diagnosed GD, antithyroid drugs for less than 3 months. The TCR library was prepared using RNA isolated from PBMCs. With iRepertoire HTBI primers and Arm-PCR of CDR3 regions, TCR beta libraries were built. TCRdb passed the multiplex PCR reads through MiXCR, listing each CDR3 protein once. The table records more than 300,000 distinct CDR3 sequences, 15% to 18% of them present only once. The starting material was peripheral blood mononuclear cells (PBMCs), obtained at new diagnosis, from a patient treated with antithyroid drugs. The receptor set was obtained from a female donor with Graves disease.

Ten or more counts support this clonotype. The chain has TRBV7-9 and TRBJ2-3; 8 nucleotides line up with TRBD2. Germline CDR1 and CDR2: SEHNR and FQNEAQ (reference sequence). The CDR3 is made up of 14 amino acids. V lost 2 bases and J lost 5; bases outside the gene matches: 3. DNA of the CDR3: TGTGCCAGCAGCTTAAGCCTAGCGGGAGATACGCAGTATTTT. Protein: CASSLSLAGDTQYF.

A note on this clonotype: It may be a read error: a sequence one base away is much more abundant. The chain combines TRBV12-3 or TRBV12-4 with TRBJ1-3; weak D call: TRBD1 (5 bases). The CDR3 loop spans 14 amino acids. CDR3 residues: CANSKSGGDDTIYF. In DNA, the CDR3 is TGTGCCAACAGTAAGTCCGGCGGGGACGACACCATATATTTT.

In its sample, this clonotype was seen a few times. A much larger clone is a single base away; this may be a read error. No conserved phenylalanine or tryptophan is present at the end of the CDR3, so a read error is the likely explanation. The chain carries TRBV4-1 and TRBJ1-4; D uncertain. Germline CDR1 reads MGHRA; CDR2 reads YSYEKL. This CDR3 is 17 amino acids long. V was cut by 0 bases and J by 4 bases, with 15 bases left in between. The CDR3 coding sequence is TGCGCCAGCAGCCAAGATGCGCACCGACCTGATAATGAAAAACTGTTTTTA. Protein sequence: CASSQDAHRPDNEKLFL.

There are many counts of this clonotype. The chain has TRBV6-1 and TRBJ2-7; D is perhaps TRBD1 (5 bases). The length of the CDR3 is 14 residues. From germline, CDR1 is MNHNS and CDR2 SASEGT. V was pared by 6 bases and J by 3 bases, with 15 bases between. CDR3 nucleotides: TGTGCCAGCAGATCAAGAACGCAGGGCTACGAGCAGTACTTC. Its translation: CASRSRTQGYEQYF.

V usage is TRBV10-1 and J usage is TRBJ2-7; weak D call: TRBD1 (6 bases). Per the germline V gene, CDR1 is WNHNN and CDR2 is SYGVQD (reference sequence). V was clipped by 7 bases and J by 1 base, with 8 bases between them. The CDR3 contains 12 residues. The CDR3 here is CASNTGSYEQYF. In DNA form, the CDR3 reads TGCGCCAGCAATACAGGGTCCTACGAGCAGTACTTC.

V is TRBV30 and J is TRBJ2-3; perhaps TRBD1 as D (5 bases). CDR1 and CDR2 (germline): GTSNPN, SVGIG (reference sequence). This CDR3 has 13 residues. V lost 2 bases and J 3 bases, leaving 9 bases between the germline ends. CDR3 bases: TGTGCCTGGAGTCCAGGGCGGACAGATACGCAGTATTTT. Its translation is CAWSPGRTDTQYF.

This clonotype has at least ten counts. This rearrangement joins TRBV9 to TRBJ1-2; TRBD1 agrees at 7 bases. V lost 0 bases and J lost 8; bases outside the gene matches: 16. The germline gives CDR1 SGDLS, CDR2 YYNGEE. The CDR3 is 17 residues long. CDR3 coding DNA: TGTGCCAGCAGCGTAGACACAGGGACAGCGGGTCCTCACGGCTACACCTTC. Its protein is CASSVDTGTAGPHGYTF.

The sample holds many counts of this clonotype. This chain joins TRBV6-2 or TRBV6-3 and TRBJ2-1; no firm D call. Germline assignment: CDR1 MNHEY and CDR2 SVGEGT. Trimming took off 10 bases at V and 0 bases at J, with 10 bases between the two ends. This CDR3 is built from 13 residues. The DNA of the CDR3 is TGTGCCACCGCGACGAACTCCTACAATGAGCAGTTCTTC. Protein product: CATATNSYNEQFF.

There are many counts of this clonotype. The chain is built from TRBV5-1 and TRBJ2-7; 9 nucleotides match TRBD2. CDR3 size: 16 residues. Germline CDR1 SGHRS, CDR2 YFSETQ. Trimming removed 2 bases from V and 4 bases from J; junction bases left unmatched: 10. In DNA form, the CDR3 reads TGCGCCAGCAGCTTAATAGCGGGGGACGCGTCTTACGAGCAGTACTTC. As protein: CASSLIAGDASYEQYF.

This clonotype occurred a few times. The chain couples TRBV24-1 to TRBJ2-5, with D perhaps matching TRBD2 (6 bases). Trimming cost V 2 bases and J 7 bases, with 7 bases left between them. The CDR3 has 12 amino acids. Germline CDR1 is KGHDR and CDR2 is SFDVKD. This CDR3 is CATSDSRGTQYF. As DNA, the CDR3 is TGTGCCACCAGTGATTCGCGGGGGACCCAGTACTTC.

This clonotype came up many times. The chain couples TRBV7-9 to TRBJ2-7, with 12 bases lining up with TRBD2. The CDR3 length is 15 residues. The trim removed 5 bases at V and 2 bases at J, leaving 4 bases unmatched. CDR1 is SEHNR, CDR2 FQNEAQ, per germline (reference sequence). DNA for the CDR3: TGTGCCAGCAGCGCGACTAGCGGGAGAGCCTACGAGCAGTACTTC. Its translation: CASSATSGRAYEQYF.

This rearrangement joins TRBV5-1 to TRBJ2-3, with 11 bases fitting TRBD2. This CDR3 region has 17 residues. V was clipped by 4 bases and J by 4 bases; unmatched bases: 11. Looked up from germline, CDR1 is SGHRS and CDR2 is YFSETQ. CDR3 amino acids: CASSPPIAGGPSDTQYF. CDR3 nucleotides: TGCGCCAGCAGCCCCCCAATAGCGGGGGGGCCATCAGATACGCAGTATTTT. The full variable domain, with the rest looked up from reference TRBV5-1 and TRBJ2-3, is KAGVTQTPRYLIKTRGQQVTLSCSPISGHRSVSWYQQTPGQGLQFLFEYFSETQRNKGNFPGRFSGRQFSNSRSEMNVSTLELGDSALYLCASSPPIAGGPSDTQYFGPGTRLTVL.

This clonotype was seen a few times. The chain couples TRBV4-1 to TRBJ2-7; possibly TRBD1 for D (6 bases). This CDR3 has 15 residues. Germline lookup yields CDR1 MGHRA and CDR2 YSYEKL. V was clipped by 4 bases and J by 4 bases, with 17 bases between them. The CDR3 DNA is TGCGCCAGCAGCCCAAGAACAGGGCCAGGGTACGAGCAGTACTTC. Residues: CASSPRTGPGYEQYF.

The chain combines TRBV20-1 with TRBJ1-2, with TRBD1 matching 8 bases. The CDR3 spans 15 residues. The trim removed 2 bases at V and 6 bases at J, leaving 11 bases unmatched. CDR1 and CDR2 (germline): DFQATT, SNEGSKA (reference sequence). As DNA, the CDR3 is TGCAGTGCTAGACTGGGTGGGACAGGCACCAATGGCTACACCTTC. This codes for CSARLGGTGTNGYTF.

In its sample, this clonotype was seen many times. In nucleotides, the CDR3 is TGTGCCTGGAGTGTACGGAGGGAGGGCGAGCAGTACTTC. Amino acids: CAWSVRREGEQYF. The V gene is TRBV30, the J gene TRBJ2-7; 7 bases line up with TRBD2. Germline CDR1 GTSNPN, CDR2 SVGIG (reference sequence). The junction had 5 bases not matched to a gene; V was cut back by 0 bases and J by 6 bases. This CDR3 comprises 13 residues.

This clonotype appeared a few times. This likely comes from a read error, as the CDR3 has no conserved phenylalanine or tryptophan at its end. The rearrangement joins TRBV19 to TRBJ1-5; 8 bases line up with TRBD1. Unmatched junction bases numbered 9, after V lost 4 bases and J lost 7 bases. The CDR3 sequence is 15 residues long. Per the germline V gene, CDR1 is LNHDA and CDR2 is SQIVND (reference sequence). The CDR3 region is CASSKRGQGRQPQHS. CDR3 DNA: TGTGCCAGTAGTAAAAGAGGACAGGGTCGACAGCCCCAGCATTCT.

This clonotype was seen ten or more times. The gene calls are TRBV6-1 and TRBJ2-2; 12 bases match TRBD1. Per germline, CDR1 MNHNS and CDR2 SASEGT. This CDR3 contains 20 residues. V trimming: 3 bases; J trimming: 4 bases; junction bases outside the gene matches: 15. CDR3 protein: CASSDPENRDRGLGTGELFF. The CDR3 bases are TGTGCCAGCAGTGATCCCGAGAACCGGGACAGGGGGCTTGGCACCGGGGAGCTGTTTTTT.

This clonotype was picked up many times. The chain links TRBV14 to TRBJ2-3; maybe TRBD1 (5 bases). The CDR3 consists of 18 residues. Between the trimmed V and J ends, which lost 0 bases and 1 base, there was a span of 17 bases. Looked up from germline, CDR1 is SGHDN and CDR2 is FVKESK. This CDR3 is CASSQDFFRAQRTDTQYF. In DNA form, the CDR3 reads TGTGCCAGCAGCCAAGATTTCTTCAGGGCCCAACGCACAGATACGCAGTATTTT.

V usage is TRBV20-1 and J usage is TRBJ2-1, with a tentative D call TRBD2 (5 bases). CDR1 and CDR2 from the germline V gene are DFQATT and SNEGSKA (reference sequence). This CDR3 region has 15 residues. Trimming shortened V by 0 bases and J by 3 bases, and 12 bases separated the two germline ends. This chain's CDR3 is CSAREEKRLYNEQFF. CDR3 coding DNA: TGCAGTGCTAGAGAGGAAAAGCGGCTCTACAATGAGCAGTTCTTC.

Many counts were recorded for this clonotype. The J gene is TRBJ2-7, the V gene TRBV6-2 or TRBV6-3; D is undetermined. CDR3 length equals 12 residues. Germline V gene sequence: CDR1 MNHEY, CDR2 SVGEGT. V lost 6 bases and J 2 bases, leaving 8 bases between the germline ends. The CDR3 region is CASRTQPYEQYF. The CDR3 nucleotides are TGTGCCAGCAGAACGCAGCCCTACGAGCAGTACTTC.

This clonotype was recorded many times. Its ends do not fully match the called genes, so a read error is possible. The J gene is TRBJ2-7, the V gene TRBV20-1; unclear D gene. The CDR3 length is 12 residues. CDR1 is DFQATT, CDR2 SNEGSKA, per germline (reference sequence). This chain's CDR3 is CSARDLSSEQYF. In DNA form, the CDR3 reads TGCAGTGCTAGAGATTTATCCTCCGAGCAGTACTTC.

In regard to this clonotype: This likely stems from a read error, as it lies one base from a far larger clone. The chain combines TRBV11-2 with TRBJ2-3; 11 nucleotides agree with TRBD2. The J call may not be correct, given that the DNA end is closer to TRBJ2-1. CDR1 SGHAT and CDR2 FQNNGV come from the germline V gene. The CDR3 is made up of 17 amino acids. The CDR3 DNA follows: TGTGCCAGCAGCTTAGAGGGACTAGCGGTTAGCTCCTACGAGCAGTTCTTC. Translating gives CASSLEGLAVSSYEQFF.

The table lists this clonotype with many counts. Sequence at one end of the junction differs from germline and may be a read error. V is TRBV27 and J is TRBJ1-1; D is unclear. This CDR3 has 14 amino acids. Germline V gene data show CDR1 as MNHEY and CDR2 as SMNVEV (reference sequence). The CDR3 nucleotides read TGTGCCAGCAGTTTAAAAGTGTCGAACACGGAAGCTTTCTTT. This sequence encodes CASSLKVSNTEAFF.